These 11 T cell receptor beta chains originate from one sample sequenced in a study of response to subunit inactivated influenza vaccine. TCRdb fed the RT-PCR reads into MiXCR, producing one record per CDR3 protein. The sample carries about 540,000 distinct CDR3 sequences, roughly 23% recorded once. These data also featured in a second study, about T cells expressing NK-cell markers. That report notes: A 5'RACE template switching approach incorporating UMIs was used to make TCR beta cDNA.

The input for sequencing was CD4+ T cells sorted from PBMCs, taken 11 to 12 days after vaccination. The receptors were gathered from a man aged 45-65 years who received an inactivated influenza vaccine.

This clonotype was counted only a few times. The genes are TRBV29-1 and TRBJ2-1, with TRBD1 identical over 11 bases. Losses at the gene ends were 4 bases for V and 3 bases for J; bases not matched to a gene: 5. Germline values: CDR1 SQVTM, CDR2 ANQGSEA. The CDR3 contains 15 residues. The CDR3 is CSVAQGTGGYNEQFF. CDR3 in DNA: TGCAGCGTTGCTCAAGGGACAGGGGGCTACAATGAGCAGTTCTTC.

The sample holds a few counts of this clonotype. J is TRBJ2-7 and V is TRBV3-1; maybe TRBD2 (5 bases). Germline values: CDR1 LGHDT, CDR2 YNNKEL (reference sequence). The CDR3 sequence is 16 residues long. The germline V and J ends were trimmed by 4 bases and 7 bases, with 23 bases remaining between them. CDR3 DNA: TGTGCCAGCAGCCCAAGGAAGCGGAATCTCCTGGGGGAGCAGTACTTC. It encodes CASSPRKRNLLGEQYF.

This clonotype was picked up a small number of times. This sequence joins TRBV5-1 and TRBJ2-7; 9 bases line up with TRBD2. Trimming removed 3 bases from V and 2 bases from J; junction bases left unmatched: 9. This CDR3 region has 16 residues. Germline V gene lookup returns CDR1 SGHRS and CDR2 YFSETQ. The CDR3 sequence is CASSWETSGPTYEQYF. CDR3 nucleotide sequence: TGCGCCAGCAGCTGGGAGACTAGCGGACCAACCTACGAGCAGTACTTC.

This clonotype showed up just a few times. The CDR3 DNA sequence: TGTGCCACCGCCCCCAACACGGGCCTAAGTACTCCAAACACTGAAGCTTTCTTT. Translation gives CATAPNTGLSTPNTEAFF. This chain links TRBV10-3 with TRBJ1-1; D is undetermined. CDR1 and CDR2 (germline): ENHRY, SYGVKD. The CDR3 is 18 amino acids. Trimming removed 10 bases at V and 2 bases at J, with 29 bases between.

This chain connects TRBV11-2 to TRBJ2-3; D might be TRBD1 (5 bases). CDR3 size: 17 residues. Germline V gene lookup returns CDR1 SGHAT and CDR2 FQNNGV. V was clipped by 3 bases and J by 6 bases, with 22 bases between them. CDR3 DNA: TGTGCCAGCAGCTTCCCTAAGCCTCTAAGGGGTAGTGATACGCAGTATTTT. It codes for CASSFPKPLRGSDTQYF.

This clonotype was detected many times. The V and J genes are TRBV20-1 and TRBJ2-5; no clear D. V shed 5 bases and J shed 12 bases, with 16 bases lying between them. The CDR3 has 11 amino acids. Germline V gene data show CDR1 as DFQATT and CDR2 as SNEGSKA (reference sequence). The CDR3 spells CSAQDTPDEYF. The CDR3 DNA reads TGCAGTGCTCAAGACACCCCCGATGAGTACTTC.

In its sample, this clonotype was seen many times. The genes are TRBV29-1 and TRBJ2-7; 7 bases map to TRBD2. The V gene end was trimmed by 3 bases and the J gene end by 7 bases; junction bases not matched to a gene: 12. CDR1 and CDR2 (germline): SQVTM, ANQGSEA. This CDR3 spans 14 amino acids. CDR3 bases: TGCAGCGTTGATTTCGGACTAGGACGTAAGGAGCAGTACTTC. Amino acids: CSVDFGLGRKEQYF.

This clonotype was detected a few times. The rearrangement links TRBV18 to TRBJ2-3; D call uncertain. Germline V gene sequence: CDR1 KGHSH, CDR2 LQKENI. CDR3 length: 13 residues. Deletions cut 8 bases from V and 1 base from J, with 10 bases between. The CDR3 sequence is CASRAAGTDTQYF. CDR3 nucleotide sequence: TGTGCCAGCCGAGCCGCTGGCACAGATACGCAGTATTTT.

This clonotype was counted at least ten times. The V call is TRBV29-1, the J call TRBJ2-6, with no clear D. V dropped 1 base and J dropped 0 bases, with 4 bases sitting between them. Germline V CDR1 and CDR2: SQVTM, ANQGSEA. This CDR3 contains 14 residues. CDR3: CSVEGNSGANVLTF. CDR3 coding DNA: TGCAGCGTTGAAGGAAACTCTGGGGCCAACGTCCTGACTTTC.

In DNA form, the CDR3 reads TGCAGTGCTTCCGCCGGGACGGGTCCCTACGAGCAGTACTTC. Protein sequence: CSASAGTGPYEQYF. The gene calls are TRBV20-1 and TRBJ2-7; D tentatively fits TRBD1 or TRBD2 (5 bases each). The CDR3 covers 14 residues. V was cut by 5 bases and J by 2 bases, with 16 bases left in between. From germline, CDR1 is DFQATT and CDR2 SNEGSKA (reference sequence).

The rearrangement links TRBV11-2 to TRBJ2-3; perhaps TRBD2 as D (7 bases). Trimming pared 0 bases from V and 0 bases from J, leaving 13 bases between. Germline CDR1 is SGHAT and CDR2 is FQNNGV. The CDR3 length is 17 residues. The CDR3 coding sequence is TGTGCCAGCAGCTTAGATCGGGGGGCGATAAGCACAGATACGCAGTATTTT. Protein: CASSLDRGAISTDTQYF.